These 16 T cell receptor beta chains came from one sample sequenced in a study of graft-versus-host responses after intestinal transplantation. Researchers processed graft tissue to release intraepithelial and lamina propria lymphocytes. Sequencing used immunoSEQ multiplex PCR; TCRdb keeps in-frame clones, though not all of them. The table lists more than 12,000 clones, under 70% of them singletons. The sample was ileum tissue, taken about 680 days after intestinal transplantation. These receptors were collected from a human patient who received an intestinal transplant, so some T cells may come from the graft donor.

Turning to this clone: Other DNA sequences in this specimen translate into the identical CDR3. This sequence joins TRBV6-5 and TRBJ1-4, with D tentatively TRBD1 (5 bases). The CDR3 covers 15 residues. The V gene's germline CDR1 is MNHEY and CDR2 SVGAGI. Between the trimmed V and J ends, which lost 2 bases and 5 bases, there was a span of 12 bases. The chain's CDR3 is CASSYRGRTNEKLFF. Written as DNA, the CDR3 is TGTGCCAGCAGTTACCGGGGACGGACGAATGAAAAACTGTTTTTT.

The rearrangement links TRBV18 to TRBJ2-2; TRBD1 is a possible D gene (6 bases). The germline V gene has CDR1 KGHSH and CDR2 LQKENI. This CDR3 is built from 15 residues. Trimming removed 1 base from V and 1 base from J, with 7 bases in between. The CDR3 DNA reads TGTGCCAGCTCACCACGACAGGTGAACACCGGGGAGCTGTTTTTT. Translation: CASSPRQVNTGELFF.

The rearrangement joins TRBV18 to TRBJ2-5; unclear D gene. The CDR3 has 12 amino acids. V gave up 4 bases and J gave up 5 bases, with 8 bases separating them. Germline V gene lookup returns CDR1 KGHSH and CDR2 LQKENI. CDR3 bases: TGTGCCAGCTCACTGGGGATGGAGACCCAGTACTTC. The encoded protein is CASSLGMETQYF. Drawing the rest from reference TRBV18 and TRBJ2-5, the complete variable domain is NAGVMQNPRHLVRRRGQEARLRCSPMKGHSHVYWYRQLPEEGLKFMVYLQKENIIDESGMPKERFSAEFPKEGPSILRIQQVVRGDSAAYFCASSLGMETQYFGPGTRLLVL.

The CDR3 sequence is CASHGTSGRITGANVLTF. CDR3 coding DNA: TGTGCCAGCCACGGGACTAGCGGGAGGATTACTGGGGCCAACGTCCTGACTTTC. The gene calls are TRBV21-1 and TRBJ2-6; the D segment call TRBD2 is taken from the table without a DNA check. TRBV21-1 is marked as a pseudogene. The CDR3 length is 18 residues.

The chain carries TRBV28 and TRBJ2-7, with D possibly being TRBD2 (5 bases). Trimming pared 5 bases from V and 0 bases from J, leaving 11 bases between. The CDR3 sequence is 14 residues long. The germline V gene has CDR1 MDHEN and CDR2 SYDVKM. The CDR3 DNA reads TGTGCCAGCAGTAGGACGGGAAACTCCTACGAGCAGTACTTC. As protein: CASSRTGNSYEQYF.

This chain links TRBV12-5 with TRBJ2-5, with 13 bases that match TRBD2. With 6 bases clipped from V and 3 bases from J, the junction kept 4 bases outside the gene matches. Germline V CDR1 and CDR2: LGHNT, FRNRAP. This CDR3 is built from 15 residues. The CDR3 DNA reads TGTGCTAGTGGCACCGGACTAGCGGGGGAAGAGACCCAGTACTTC. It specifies CASGTGLAGEETQYF.

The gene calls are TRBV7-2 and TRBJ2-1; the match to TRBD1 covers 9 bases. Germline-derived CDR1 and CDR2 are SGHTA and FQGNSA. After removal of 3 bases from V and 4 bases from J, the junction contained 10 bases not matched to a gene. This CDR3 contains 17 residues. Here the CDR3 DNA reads TGTGCCAGCAGCTTGGGTCCACAGGGGGCGGGATACAATGAGCAGTTCTTC. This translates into CASSLGPQGAGYNEQFF.

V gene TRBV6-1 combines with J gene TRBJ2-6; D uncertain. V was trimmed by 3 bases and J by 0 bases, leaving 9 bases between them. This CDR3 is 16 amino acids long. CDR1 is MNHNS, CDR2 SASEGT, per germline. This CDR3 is CASSDILSSGANVLTF. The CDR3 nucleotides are TGTGCCAGCAGTGATATATTGAGCTCTGGGGCCAACGTCCTGACTTTC.

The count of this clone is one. CDR3: CASSGLVGAETQYF. CDR3 sequence (DNA): TGTGCCAGCAGCGGACTAGTTGGGGCGGAGACCCAGTACTTC. The chain combines TRBV7-8 with TRBJ2-5; the match to TRBD2 covers 7 bases. Germline V gives CDR1 SGHVS, CDR2 FQNEAQ. Trimming removed 5 bases from V and 5 bases from J; junction bases left unmatched: 8. The CDR3 is 14 amino acids.

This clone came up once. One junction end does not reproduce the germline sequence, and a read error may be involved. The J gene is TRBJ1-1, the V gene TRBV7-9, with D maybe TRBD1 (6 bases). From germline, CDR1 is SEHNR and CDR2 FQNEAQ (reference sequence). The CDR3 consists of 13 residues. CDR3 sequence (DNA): TGTGCCAGCAGGTTAGAGGGGGGAACTGAAGCTTTCTTT. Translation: CASRLEGGTEAFF. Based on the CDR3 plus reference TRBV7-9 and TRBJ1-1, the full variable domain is DTGVSQNPRHKITKRGQNVTFRCDPISEHNRLYWYRQTLGQGPEFLTYFQNEAQLEKSRLLSDRFSAERPKGSFSTLEIQRTEQGDSAMYLCASRLEGGTEAFFGQGTRLTVV.

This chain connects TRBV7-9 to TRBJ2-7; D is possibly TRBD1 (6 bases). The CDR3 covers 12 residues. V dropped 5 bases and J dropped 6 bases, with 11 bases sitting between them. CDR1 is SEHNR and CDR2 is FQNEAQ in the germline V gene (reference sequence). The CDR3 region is CASSQGTAEQYF. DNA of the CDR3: TGTGCCAGCAGCCAGGGGACGGCCGAGCAGTACTTC.

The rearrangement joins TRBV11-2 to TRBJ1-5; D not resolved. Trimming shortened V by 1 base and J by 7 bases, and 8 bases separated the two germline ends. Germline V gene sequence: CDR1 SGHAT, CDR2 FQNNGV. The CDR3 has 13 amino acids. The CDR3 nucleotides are TGTGCCAGCAGCTTAGTAGGGAAACAGCCCCAGCATTTT. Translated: CASSLVGKQPQHF.

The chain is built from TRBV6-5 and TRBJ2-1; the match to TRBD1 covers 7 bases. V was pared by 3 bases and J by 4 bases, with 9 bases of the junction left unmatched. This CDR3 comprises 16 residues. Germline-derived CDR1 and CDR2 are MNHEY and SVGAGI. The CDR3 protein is CASSYTDRARYNEQFF. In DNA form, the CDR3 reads TGTGCCAGCAGTTATACAGACAGGGCCCGGTACAATGAGCAGTTCTTC.

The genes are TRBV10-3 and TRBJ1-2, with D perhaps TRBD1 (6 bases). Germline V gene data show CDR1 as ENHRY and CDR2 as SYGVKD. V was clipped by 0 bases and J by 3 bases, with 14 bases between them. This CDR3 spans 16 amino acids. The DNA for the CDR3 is TGTGCCATCAGTGAGTCTGGGGGGCTCAAGTACTATGGCTACACCTTC. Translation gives CAISESGGLKYYGYTF.

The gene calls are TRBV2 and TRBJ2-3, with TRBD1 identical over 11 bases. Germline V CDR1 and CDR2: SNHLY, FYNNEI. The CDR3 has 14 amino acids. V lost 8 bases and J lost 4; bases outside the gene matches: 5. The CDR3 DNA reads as TGTGCCAGCGGAGCGGACAGGGGGCCAGATACGCAGTATTTT. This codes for CASGADRGPDTQYF.

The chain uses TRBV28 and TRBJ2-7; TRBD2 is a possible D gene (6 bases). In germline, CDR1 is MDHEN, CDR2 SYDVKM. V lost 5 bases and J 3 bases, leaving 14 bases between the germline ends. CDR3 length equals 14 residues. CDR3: CASSPPGSGYEQYF. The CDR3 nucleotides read TGTGCCAGCAGTCCTCCGGGTAGCGGCTACGAGCAGTACTTC. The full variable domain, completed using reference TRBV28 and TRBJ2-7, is DVKVTQSSRYLVKRTGEKVFLECVQDMDHENMFWYRQDPGLGLRLIYFSYDVKMKEKGDIPEGYSVSREKKERFSLILESASTNQTSMYLCASSPPGSGYEQYFGPGTRLTVT.